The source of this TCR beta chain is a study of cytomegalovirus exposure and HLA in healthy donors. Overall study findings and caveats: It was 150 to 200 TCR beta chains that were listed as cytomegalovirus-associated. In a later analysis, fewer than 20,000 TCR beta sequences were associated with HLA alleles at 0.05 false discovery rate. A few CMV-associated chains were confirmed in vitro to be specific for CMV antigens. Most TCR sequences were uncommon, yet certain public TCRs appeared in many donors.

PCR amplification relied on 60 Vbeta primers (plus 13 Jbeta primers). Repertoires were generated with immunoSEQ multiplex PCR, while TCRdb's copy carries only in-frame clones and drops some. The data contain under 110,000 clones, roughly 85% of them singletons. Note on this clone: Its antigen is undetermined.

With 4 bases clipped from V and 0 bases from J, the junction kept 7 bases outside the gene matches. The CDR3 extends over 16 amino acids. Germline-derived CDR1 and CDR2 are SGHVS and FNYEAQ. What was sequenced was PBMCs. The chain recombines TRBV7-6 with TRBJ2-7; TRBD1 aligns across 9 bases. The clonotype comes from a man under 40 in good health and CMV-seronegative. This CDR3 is CASSSWDRETSYEQYF. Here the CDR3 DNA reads TGTGCCAGCAGCTCGTGGGACAGGGAAACCTCCTACGAGCAGTACTTC. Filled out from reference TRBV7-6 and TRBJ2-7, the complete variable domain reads GAGVSQSPRYKVTKRGQDVALRCDPISGHVSLYWYRQALGQGPEFLTYFNYEAQQDKSGLPNDRFSAERPEGSISTLTIQRTEQRDSAMYRCASSSWDRETSYEQYFGPGTRLTVT.